Below, 3 T cell receptor beta chains from the same sample are listed, as sequenced in a study of T cell responses to AZD1222 COVID-19 vaccine (dated by TCRdb to the early 2020s). The label giving this sample's time point can be read as: about 28 days (+/-7) after the second vaccine dose. Sample treatment or condition, as interpreted from the label and publication: meningococcal conjugate vaccine given as trial control. To prepare the library, the immunoSEQ multiplex PCR assay was applied. The table was pulled from immuneACCESS by TCRdb, which kept in-frame rearrangements only. Such tables lose some clones; where checked, under half of the loss comes from unresolved V genes, and the rest has no known cause. The sample profile shows some 170,000 clones; around 89% of them were found once. Jointly, the top ten make up about 4.3% of the sample. The source was peripheral blood, collected 28 days after the second dose of the MenACWY control vaccine. Receptors originate from an adult who received the MenACWY meningococcal vaccine as a control.

A few counts support this clone. The chain recombines TRBV7-3 with TRBJ2-1; D might be TRBD2 (5 bases). Germline lookup yields CDR1 SGHTA and CDR2 FQGTGA. This CDR3 has 13 residues. The V and J ends lost 5 bases and 5 bases respectively, with 10 bases between them. Here the CDR3 reads CASSILGHNEQFF. DNA of the CDR3: TGTGCCAGCAGCATACTAGGACACAATGAGCAGTTCTTC.

The chain has TRBV27 and TRBJ1-2; D may be TRBD1 (6 bases). The CDR3 extends over 13 amino acids. The V gene lost 5 bases and the J gene lost 7 bases, with 14 bases spanning the gap. CDR1 and CDR2 (germline): MNHEY, SMNVEV (reference sequence). The CDR3 sequence is CASSRTDFSGYTF. CDR3 in DNA: TGTGCCAGCAGTCGGACAGACTTCAGTGGCTACACCTTC.

The table lists this clone with a few counts. The V gene is TRBV10-3, the J gene TRBJ2-7, with 9 bases that match TRBD1. V lost 3 bases and J lost 4; bases outside the gene matches: 7. Germline V gives CDR1 ENHRY, CDR2 SYGVKD. The CDR3 is 15 amino acids. CDR3 bases: TGTGCCATCAGTGATTCGGGACAGGGATCATACGAGCAGTACTTC. Translated, it gives CAISDSGQGSYEQYF.